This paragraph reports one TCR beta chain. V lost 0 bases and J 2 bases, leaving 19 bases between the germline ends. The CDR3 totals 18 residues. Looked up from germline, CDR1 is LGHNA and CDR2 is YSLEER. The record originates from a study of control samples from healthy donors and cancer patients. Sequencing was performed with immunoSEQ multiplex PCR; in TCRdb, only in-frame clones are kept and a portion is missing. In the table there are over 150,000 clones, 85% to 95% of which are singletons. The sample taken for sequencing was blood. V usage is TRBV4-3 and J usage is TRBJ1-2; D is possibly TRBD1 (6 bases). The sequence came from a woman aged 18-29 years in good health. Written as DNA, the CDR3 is TGCGCCAGCAGCCAAGAAGGGTGCCCCGGGGGGCAAAACTATGGCTACACCTTC. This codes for CASSQEGCPGGQNYGYTF.